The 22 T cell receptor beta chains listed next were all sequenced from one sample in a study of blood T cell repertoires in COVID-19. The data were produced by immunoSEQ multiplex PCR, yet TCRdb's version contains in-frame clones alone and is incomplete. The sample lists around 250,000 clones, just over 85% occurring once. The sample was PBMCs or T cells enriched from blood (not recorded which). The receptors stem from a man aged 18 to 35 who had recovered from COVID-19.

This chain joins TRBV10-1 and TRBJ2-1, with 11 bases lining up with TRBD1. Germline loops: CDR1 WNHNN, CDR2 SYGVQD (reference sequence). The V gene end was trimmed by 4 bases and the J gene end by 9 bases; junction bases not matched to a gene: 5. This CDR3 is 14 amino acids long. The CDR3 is CASSGGTGGTEQFF. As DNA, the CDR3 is TGCGCCAGCAGTGGTGGGACAGGGGGGACTGAGCAGTTCTTC.

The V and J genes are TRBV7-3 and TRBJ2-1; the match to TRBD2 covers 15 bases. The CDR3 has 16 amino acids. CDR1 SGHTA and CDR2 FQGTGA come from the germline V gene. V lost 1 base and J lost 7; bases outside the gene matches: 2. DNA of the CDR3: TGTGCCAGCAGCTTAATGGGACTAGCGGGAGGAAATGAGCAGTTCTTC. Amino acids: CASSLMGLAGGNEQFF.

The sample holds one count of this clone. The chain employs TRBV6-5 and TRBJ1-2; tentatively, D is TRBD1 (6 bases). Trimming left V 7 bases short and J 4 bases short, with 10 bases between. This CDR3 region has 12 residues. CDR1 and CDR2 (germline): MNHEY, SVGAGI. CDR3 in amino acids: CASKARGYGYTF. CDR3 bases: TGTGCCAGCAAAGCCAGGGGCTATGGCTACACCTTC.

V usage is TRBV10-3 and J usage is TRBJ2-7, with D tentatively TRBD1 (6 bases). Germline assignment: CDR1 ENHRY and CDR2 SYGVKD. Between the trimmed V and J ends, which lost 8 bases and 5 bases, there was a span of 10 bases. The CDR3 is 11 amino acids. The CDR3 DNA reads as TGTGCCATCGGCAGGGGTGACGAGCAGTACTTC. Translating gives CAIGRGDEQYF.

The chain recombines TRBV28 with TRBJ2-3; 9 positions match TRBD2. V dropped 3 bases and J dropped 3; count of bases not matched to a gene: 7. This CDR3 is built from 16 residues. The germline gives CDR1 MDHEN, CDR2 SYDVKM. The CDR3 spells CASSFFSGSQTDTQYF. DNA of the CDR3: TGTGCCAGCAGTTTTTTTAGCGGGAGTCAAACAGATACGCAGTATTTT.

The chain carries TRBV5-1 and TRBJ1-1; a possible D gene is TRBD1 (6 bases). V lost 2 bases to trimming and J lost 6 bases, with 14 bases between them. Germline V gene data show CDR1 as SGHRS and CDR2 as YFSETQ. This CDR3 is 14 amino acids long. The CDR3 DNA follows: TGCGCCAGCAGCTTCCACCCCGGACAGCCTGAAGCTTTCTTT. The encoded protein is CASSFHPGQPEAFF.

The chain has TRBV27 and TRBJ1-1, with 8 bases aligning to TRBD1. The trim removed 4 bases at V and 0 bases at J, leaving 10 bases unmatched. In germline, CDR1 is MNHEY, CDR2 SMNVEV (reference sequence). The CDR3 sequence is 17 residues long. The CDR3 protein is CASSSLGQVGMNTEAFF. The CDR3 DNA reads TGTGCCAGCAGTTCTCTGGGACAGGTGGGGATGAACACTGAAGCTTTCTTT.

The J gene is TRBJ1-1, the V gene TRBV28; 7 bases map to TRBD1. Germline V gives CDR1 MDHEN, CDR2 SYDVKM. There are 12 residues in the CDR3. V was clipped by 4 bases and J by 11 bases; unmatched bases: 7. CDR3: CASSWGTEEAFF. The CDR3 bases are TGTGCCAGCAGTTGGGGGACAGAAGAGGCTTTCTTT.

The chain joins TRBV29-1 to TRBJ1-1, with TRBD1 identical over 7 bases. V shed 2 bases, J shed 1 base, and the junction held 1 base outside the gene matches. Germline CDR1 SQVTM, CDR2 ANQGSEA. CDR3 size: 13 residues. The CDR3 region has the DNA TGCAGCGTTGAAAAGGGGGCGAACACTGAAGCTTTCTTT. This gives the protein CSVEKGANTEAFF.

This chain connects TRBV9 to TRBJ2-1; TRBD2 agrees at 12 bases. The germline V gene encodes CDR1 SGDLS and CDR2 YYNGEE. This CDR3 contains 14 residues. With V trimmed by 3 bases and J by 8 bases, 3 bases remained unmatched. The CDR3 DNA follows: TGTGCCAGCAGCGCGACTAGCGGGAGCGATGAGCAGTTCTTC. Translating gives CASSATSGSDEQFF.

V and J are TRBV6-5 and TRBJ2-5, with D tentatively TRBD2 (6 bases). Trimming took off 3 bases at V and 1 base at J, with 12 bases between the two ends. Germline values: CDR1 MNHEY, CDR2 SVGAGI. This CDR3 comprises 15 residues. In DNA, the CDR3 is TGTGCCAGCAGTTATTGGGCGGGGTCCCAAGAGACCCAGTACTTC. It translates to CASSYWAGSQETQYF.

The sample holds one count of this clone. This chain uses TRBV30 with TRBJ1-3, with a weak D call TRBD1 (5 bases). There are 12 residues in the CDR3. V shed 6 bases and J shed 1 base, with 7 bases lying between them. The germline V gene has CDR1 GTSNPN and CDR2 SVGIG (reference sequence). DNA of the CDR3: TGTGCCTGTCGGGGGTCTGGAAACACCATATATTTT. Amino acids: CACRGSGNTIYF.

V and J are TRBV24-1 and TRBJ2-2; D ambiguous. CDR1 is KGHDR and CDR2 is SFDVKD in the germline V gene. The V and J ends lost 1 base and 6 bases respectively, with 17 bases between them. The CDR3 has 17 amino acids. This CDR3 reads CATSDFWQVIDPGELFF. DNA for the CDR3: TGTGCCACCAGTGATTTCTGGCAGGTTATCGATCCCGGGGAGCTGTTTTTT.

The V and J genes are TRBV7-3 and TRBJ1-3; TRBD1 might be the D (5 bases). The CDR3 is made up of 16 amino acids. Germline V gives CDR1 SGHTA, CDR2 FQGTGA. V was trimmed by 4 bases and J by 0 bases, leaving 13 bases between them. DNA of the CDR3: TGTGCCAGCAGCTCGCGGGGGGAAGACTCTGGAAACACCATATATTTT. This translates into CASSSRGEDSGNTIYF.

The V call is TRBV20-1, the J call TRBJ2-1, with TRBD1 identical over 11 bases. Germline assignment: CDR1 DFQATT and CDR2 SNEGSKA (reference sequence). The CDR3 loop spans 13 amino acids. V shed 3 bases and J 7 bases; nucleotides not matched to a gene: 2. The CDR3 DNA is TGCAGTGCTAGTGGGACAGGGGGTAATGAGCAGTTCTTC. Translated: CSASGTGGNEQFF.

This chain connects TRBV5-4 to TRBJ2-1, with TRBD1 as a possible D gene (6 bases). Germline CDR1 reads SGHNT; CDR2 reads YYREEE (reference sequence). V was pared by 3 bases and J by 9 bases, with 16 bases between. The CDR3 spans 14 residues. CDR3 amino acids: CASSWGTQGIEQFF. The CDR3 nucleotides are TGTGCCAGCAGCTGGGGTACGCAGGGGATTGAGCAGTTCTTC.

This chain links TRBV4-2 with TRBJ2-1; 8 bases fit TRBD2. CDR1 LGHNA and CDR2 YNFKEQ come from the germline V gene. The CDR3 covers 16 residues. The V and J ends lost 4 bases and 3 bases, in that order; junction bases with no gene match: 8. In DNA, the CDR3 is TGTGCCAGCAGCCTCCTCGGTAGCGGGGTCTACAATGAGCAGTTCTTC. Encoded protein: CASSLLGSGVYNEQFF.

CDR3 loop: CASSLTGGRYEQYF. CDR3 sequence (DNA): TGTGCCAGCAGCTTAACGGGAGGGCGGTACGAGCAGTACTTC. The chain joins TRBV7-2 to TRBJ2-7, with 8 bases aligning to TRBD2. With V trimmed by 2 bases and J by 4 bases, 4 bases remained unmatched. Per the germline V gene, CDR1 is SGHTA and CDR2 is FQGNSA. The CDR3 spans 14 residues.

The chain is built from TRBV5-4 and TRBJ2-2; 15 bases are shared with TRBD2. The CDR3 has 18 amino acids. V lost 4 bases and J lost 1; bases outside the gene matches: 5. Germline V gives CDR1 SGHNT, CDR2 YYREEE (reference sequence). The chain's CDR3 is CASSPGTSGGKNTGELFF. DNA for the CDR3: TGTGCCAGCAGCCCCGGGACTAGCGGGGGGAAGAACACCGGGGAGCTGTTTTTT. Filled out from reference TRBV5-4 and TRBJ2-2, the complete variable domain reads ETGVTQSPTHLIKTRGQQVTLRCSSQSGHNTVSWYQQALGQGPQFIFQYYREEENGRGNFPPRFSGLQFPNYSSELNVNALELDDSALYLCASSPGTSGGKNTGELFFGEGSRLTVL.

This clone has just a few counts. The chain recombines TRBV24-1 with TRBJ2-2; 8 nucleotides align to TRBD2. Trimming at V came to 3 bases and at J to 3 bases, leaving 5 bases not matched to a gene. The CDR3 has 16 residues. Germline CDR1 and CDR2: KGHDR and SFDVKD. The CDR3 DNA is TGTGCCACCAGTGATCGTCGGGAGGGCTACACCGGGGAGCTGTTTTTT. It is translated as CATSDRREGYTGELFF.

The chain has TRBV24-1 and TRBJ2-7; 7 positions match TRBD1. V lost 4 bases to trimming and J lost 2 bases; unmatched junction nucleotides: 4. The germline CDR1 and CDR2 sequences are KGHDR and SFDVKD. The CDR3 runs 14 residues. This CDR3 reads CATSESGGPYEQYF. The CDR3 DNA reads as TGTGCCACCAGTGAATCAGGGGGTCCCTACGAGCAGTACTTC.

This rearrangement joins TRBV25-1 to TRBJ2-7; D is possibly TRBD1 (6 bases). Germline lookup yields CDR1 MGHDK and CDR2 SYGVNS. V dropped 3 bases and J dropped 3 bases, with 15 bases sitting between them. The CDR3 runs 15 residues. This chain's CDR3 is CASSDWRQAVYEQYF. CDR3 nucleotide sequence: TGTGCCAGCAGTGACTGGCGACAGGCCGTCTACGAGCAGTACTTC.